This entry concerns a single TCR beta chain. The antigen this receptor binds is unknown. Base qualities are not recorded, but no much larger clone differs from it by a single base. These data are taken from a study of CD8 T cells in Susac syndrome (dated by TCRdb to about 2019). With respect to the entire study: Repertoire sequencing was used to test whether CD8+ T cell activation and differentiation in Susac syndrome was antigen driven.

Peripheral blood CD8+ and CD4+ T cells from healthy donors, Susac syndrome patients and multiple sclerosis patients were profiled using high-throughput TCR beta sequencing. Healthy donors were age- and sex-matched controls. CD8+ TEMRA cells were enriched by FACS, while bulk CD8+ and CD4+ T cells were purified by magnetic negative isolation. Blood was drawn into EDTA tubes, processed within 24 hours, and PBMCs were isolated by density gradient centrifugation. PBMCs intended for TCR sequencing were cryopreserved in liquid nitrogen and thawed later in a water bath at 37 degrees C. A purity of at least 90% was achieved for sorted or isolated CD4+, CD8+ and CD8+ TEMRA cells. RNA was extracted using the RNeasy kit, and 0.5 to 1 microgram was reverse transcribed with random hexamers. The immunoSEQ multiplex PCR assay, which covers 54 Vbeta and 13 Jbeta segments, was used to amplify TCR beta CDR3 regions. To correct PCR amplification bias, a synthetic template baseline was used for both primer optimization and computational correction. Regarding the original processing steps: Reads were assigned to V, D and J genes according to IMGT and analyzed in immunoSEQ Analyzer, with only productive sequences retained. Clonality was computed as one minus Shannon entropy normalized by log2 of the number of productive unique sequences. For each patient and control, public and private clones were evaluated within the 100 most prevalent clones. A clone was defined as Susac-specific if it was absent from the healthy and MS cohorts, from approximately 980 published viral clones and from other ImmuneACCESS disease sequences. TCRdb reanalyzed the raw reads on its own, using fastp at Q25 for trimming and MiXCR for clone calling, and kept in-frame beta chains. Each CDR3 protein gets just one entry, which takes the most common genes and DNA from the rows behind it. The V and J calls come from TCRdb's annotation, not from the publication. The sample contains 130,000 or so distinct CDR3 sequences, approximately 94% of them found a single time. The ten largest make up roughly 0.095% of the sample.

From a lookup of the germline V gene (reference sequence), CDR1 and CDR2 are DFQATT and SNEGSKA. The CDR3 runs 17 amino acids, cysteine and phenylalanine included. The retained sequence is limited to the CDR3, 51 bases, with the frame set at the first base. After removal of 3 bases from V and 3 bases from J, the junction retains 12 bases not matched to a gene. On the study overall, not on this receptor specifically: The number of individuals in the TCR sequencing and HLA analysis was recognized as being relatively small.

The chain is encoded by TRBV20-1 joined to TRBJ2-2; 8 central nucleotides agree with TRBD2. Sequencing was performed on CD4+ T cells from PBMCs. The clonotype comes from a human donor in good health. DNA sequence: TGCAGTGCTAGGGGAGGCGGACGGGAGGGGGACACCGGGGAGCTGTTTTTT. The translation is CSARGGGREGDTGELFF.